The TCR beta chain under discussion was sequenced for a study of CD8 T cells in ankylosing spondylitis (TCRdb year 2017). A note on the overall study: To find TCR variants linked to disease, the study profiled T cell receptor beta repertoires in ankylosing spondylitis patients and healthy donors. In total, the full study cohort was made up of 100 to 140 healthy donors and 20 to 25 ankylosing spondylitis patients. Peripheral blood was sampled, and synovial fluid was additionally collected from ankylosing spondylitis patients.

What the work shows at the level of the full study, not this receptor alone: Some motif variants were previously reported in synovial fluid and blood of reactive arthritis patients, suggesting common disease-initiation mechanisms. A CD8+ phenotype was shown by the disease-linked clones, which were found at relatively low frequencies in peripheral blood. The disease-linked clones were reported to be significantly enriched in matched synovial fluid samples from ankylosing spondylitis patients. Blood from ankylosing spondylitis patients appeared to be characterized by a TCR beta motif composed of roughly 8 highly homologous amino acid variants.

Concerning this clonotype: Its antigen is currently not known. The input lacks base qualities; no much larger clone sits a single base away.

Instrument on record: Illumina HiSeq 2500. Quantitative 5'-RACE with molecular barcodes was the method used to prepare the TCR beta libraries. Per the authors' processing: Disease-linked TCR variants were identified with a new computational method built on a probabilistic model of VDJ rearrangement. TCRdb reran the public reads through fastp at Q25 and MiXCR, keeping productive beta chains. Each entry merges the rows of one CDR3 protein and shows their most common DNA and genes. The V and J calls come from TCRdb's annotation, not from the publication. Present in this sample are some 840,000 distinct CDR3 sequences, 10% to 15% of which were seen just once. The top ten constitute approximately 0.46% of the sample. CDR3 length: 13 amino acids, cysteine to phenylalanine. Only the CDR3 DNA is retained, 39 bases long and in frame from the first base. As encoded in the germline V gene (reference sequence), CDR1 is DFQATT while CDR2 is SNEGSKA. V is reduced by 6 bases and J by 2 bases, leaving a spacing of 12 bases between them.

The chain couples TRBV20-1 to TRBJ2-3, with TRBD2 as a weak D call on 6 bases. The sequencing input was blood, either unsorted or a sorted T cell fraction (not recorded which). This clonotype was sampled from a male donor with ankylosing spondylitis. Read as DNA, the sequence is TGCAGTGCGATTAGCGGAGTCACAGATACGCAGTATTTT. This yields the protein CSAISGVTDTQYF.